The rows below give T cell receptor beta chains drawn from one sample of a study of blood T cell repertoires in COVID-19. Libraries were prepared by immunoSEQ multiplex PCR; TCRdb keeps only in-frame clonotypes and omits some of them. The table shows some 320,000 clones, with roughly 90% occurring only once. The sample taken for sequencing was PBMCs or T cells enriched from blood (not recorded which). These receptors were collected from a man aged 60 to 75 who had recovered from COVID-19. The CDR3 runs from the conserved cysteine through the conserved F or W. Fields, in order: V gene, J gene, CDR3 protein.

TRBV5-1,TRBJ1-1,CASRTGLNTEAFF
TRBV3-1/TRBV3-2,TRBJ2-5,CASSQDRTGTQYF
TRBV7-2,TRBJ1-1,CASSFRTGNTEAFF
TRBV7-8,TRBJ1-2,CASSLGTASSGYTF
TRBV9,TRBJ1-2,CASSVKPDGVYGYTF
TRBV6-2/TRBV6-3,TRBJ1-3,CASSYSQSRSGNTIYF
TRBV6-5,TRBJ1-5,CASRLLVGQPQHF
TRBV19,TRBJ2-4,CASSPTGENIQYF
TRBV10-3,TRBJ1-2,CAISAARDGYTF
TRBV4-2,TRBJ1-5,CASSQRDRLNQPQHF
TRBV27,TRBJ1-6,CASSFTGANSPLHF
TRBV5-1,TRBJ2-3,CASRDISGGTDTQYF
TRBV19,TRBJ2-5,CASSSRLTSGEETQYF
TRBV19,TRBJ2-7,CASSIPGYEQYF
TRBV7-8,TRBJ2-1,CASRISAYGTGGSGLDNEQFF